This T cell receptor (beta chain) originates from a study of cytomegalovirus exposure and HLA in healthy donors. Study results and caveats: The study designated around 150 TCR beta chains cytomegalovirus-associated.

The CDR3 length is 14 residues. Germline CDR1 and CDR2: SGHTA and FQGNSA. About this clone itself: Antigen: not known. One end of the junction does not line up with germline, which may come from a read error. The sample carries other DNA sequences with the same CDR3.

Sequencing was performed with immunoSEQ multiplex PCR; in TCRdb, only in-frame clones are kept and a portion is missing. The repertoire holds fewer than 70,000 clones, with around 95% as singletons. The V call is TRBV7-2, the J call TRBJ1-5; the D is unclear. The sequencing sample was made of PBMCs. This clonotype was sampled from a young woman in good health and CMV-seropositive. The CDR3 coding sequence is TGTGCTAGCAGCTTATGGCAGAGCAATCAGCCCCAGCATTTT. Its protein product is CASSLWQSNQPQHF.